This T cell receptor (beta chain) is from a study of read filtering for tumor transcriptome and immune sequencing. Study as a whole: Mean patient age was roughly 72 years, range roughly 47 to 90; some 17 male, about 15 female. Transcriptome libraries were built from DNase-treated RNA.

The library was built from roughly 400 ng RNA with molecular barcoded adaptors for alpha/delta and beta/gamma chains. MiXCR was run by TCRdb on the reads, yielding one entry per CDR3 protein. The sample lists around 30,000 distinct CDR3 sequences, less than 20% occurring once. Study-wide results and caveats: RNA-seq captured clonotypes less deeply and reliably than IR-seq. Single-read clonotypes: roughly 82% of IR-seq clonotypes (about 3.5% of reads), 74.6% of RNA-seq clonotypes (around 45% of reads).

The CDR3 loop spans 19 amino acids. Germline CDR1 is SGHDT and CDR2 is YYEEEE. Trimming took 4 bases from V and 3 from J; bases not matched to a gene: 22. This clonotype was found a few times. Its specificity is unknown. This sequence was found in a donor aged 40 or over with multiple myeloma. Sequencing was performed on a population of CD138-negative cells sorted from bone marrow. The V call is TRBV5-6, the J call TRBJ2-7; 7 nucleotides match TRBD1. The CDR3 is CASSGPRRIKTGEGYEQYF. DNA for the CDR3: TGTGCCAGCAGCGGACCTCGACGCATCAAAACAGGGGAAGGCTACGAGCAGTACTTC.